Listed below are T cell receptor beta chains from one sample, sequenced in a study of low-dose radiotherapy and immunotherapy resistance in tumors. From the reads, TCRdb called clonotypes with MiXCR, one entry per CDR3 protein. This repertoire shows about 84,000 distinct CDR3 sequences, 15% to 20% found once; its top ten account for approximately 1.5%. Source: PBMCs, taken after low-dose radiotherapy plus immunotherapy. The receptors stem from a male donor with prostate cancer. Both conserved end residues are part of each CDR3. The D gene is left open where the match is weak. Rows give clone size only sometimes, using once, few, many, or a class for an expanded clone.

>19|TRBV20-1|.|TRBJ2-3|TRBD2
TGCAGTGCTGGAGATCTTCGGCTAGCGGGAGTGCCGGAGACAGATACGCAGTATTTT
CSAGDLRLAGVPETDTQYF
>14|TRBV5-1|many|TRBJ2-3|TRBD1
TGCGCCAGCAGCACCGACAGGGCCGCAGATACGCAGTATTTT
CASSTDRAADTQYF
>15|TRBV5-5|many|TRBJ2-5|TRBD1
TGTGCCAGCAGCTTGGAGGGACAGTACCAAGAGACCCAGTACTTC
CASSLEGQYQETQYF
>14|TRBV24-1|many|TRBJ1-5|.
TGTGCCACCAGTGGTTTTAATAGCAATCAGCCCCAGCATTTT
CATSGFNSNQPQHF
>14|TRBV5-1|many|TRBJ2-7|.
TGCGCCAGCAGCTTGGGACAGGCACCCTACGAGCAGTACTTC
CASSLGQAPYEQYF
>13|TRBV5-1|many|TRBJ2-1|.
TGCGCCAGCAGCTTTTCGGGTTTCGATGAGCAGTTCTTC
CASSFSGFDEQFF
>13|TRBV13|many|TRBJ1-4|.
TGTGCCAGCAGCTCCTCGGGGTCCAGTGGACTGTTTTTT
CASSSSGSSGLFF
>17|TRBV6-5|many|TRBJ2-1|TRBD2
TGTGCCAGCAGGACAGGGTTGTTAGCGGGGGACTACAATGAGCAGTTCTTC
CASRTGLLAGDYNEQFF
>13|TRBV28|many|TRBJ1-5|.
TGTGCCAGCAAGGGTCCATCTTTACAGCTCCAGCATTTT
CASKGPSLQLQHF
>16|TRBV3-1|many|TRBJ2-3|TRBD2
TGTGCCAGCAGCCGGGTAGGAGCGGGGACCACAGATACGCAGTATTTT
CASSRVGAGTTDTQYF
>20|TRBV9|many|TRBJ2-3|.
TGTGCCAGCAGTGAGGAGGGCTTGTTGGGGAGAGGGTATGATCCAGATACGCAGTATTTT
CASSEEGLLGRGYDPDTQYF
>14|TRBV20-1|many|TRBJ2-1|TRBD2
TGCAGTGCTGGCCCCAGCGGGAGTTACAATGAGCAGTTCTTC
CSAGPSGSYNEQFF
>13|TRBV10-3|many|TRBJ1-2|.
TGTGCCATCAGTGGGACGAACAGCTATGGCTACACCTTC
CAISGTNSYGYTF
>12|TRBV6-2/TRBV6-3|many|TRBJ2-3|.
TGTGCCAGCAGCGCCACGGGGTATACGCAGTATTTT
CASSATGYTQYF
>12|TRBV29-1|many|TRBJ2-7|TRBD1
TGCAGCGTTGCCCGACAGGGTTACGAGCAGTACTTC
CSVARQGYEQYF
>14|TRBV2|.|TRBJ2-7|.
TGTGCCAGCAAGAATACCTTCGGCTCCTACGAGCAGTACTTC
CASKNTFGSYEQYF
>14|TRBV10-3|.|TRBJ2-1|.
TGTGCCATCAGTGGGCAGGGAAAAGCCAATGAGCAGTTCTTC
CAISGQGKANEQFF
>12|TRBV20-1|many|TRBJ2-5|TRBD1
TGCAGTGCTATCGGACAGGGAGAGACCCAGTACTTC
CSAIGQGETQYF
>15|TRBV6-1|many|TRBJ2-1|TRBD2
TGTGCCAGCACTCAACTAGCGGGAGCATTCTATGAGCAGTTCTTC
CASTQLAGAFYEQFF
>12|TRBV28|many|TRBJ1-5|.
TGTGCCAGCAGTTCAGGGGCAAGGCCCCAGCATTTT
CASSSGARPQHF
>17|TRBV6-1|.|TRBJ2-2|.
TGTGCCATCAGTGATGAGGAGGCTGCGGGGCGGACCGGGGAGCTGTTTTTT
CAISDEEAAGRTGELFF
>16|TRBV28|many|TRBJ2-7|TRBD1
TGTGCCAGCAGTGCCCTGGGACAGGGTGGTTCCTACGAGCAGTACTTC
CASSALGQGGSYEQYF
>15|TRBV6-5|.|TRBJ2-1|TRBD2
TGTGCCAGCAGGGATACTAGCGGGGCGAGCGATGAGCAGTTCTTC
CASRDTSGASDEQFF
>13|TRBV2|many|TRBJ2-7|.
TGTGCCAGCAGTGACACGGGTCTTGGCGAGCAGTACTTC
CASSDTGLGEQYF
>14|TRBV12-3/TRBV12-4|many|TRBJ2-3|TRBD2
TGTGCCAGCAGCCTAGCGGGAGTTTTAGATACGCAGTATTTT
CASSLAGVLDTQYF
>15|TRBV29-1|many|TRBJ2-1|TRBD2
TGCAGCGTGGCCCGGGGGGGCTTTGGATCGTATGAGCAGTTCTTC
CSVARGGFGSYEQFF
>16|TRBV14|many|TRBJ1-2|.
TGTGCCAGCAGCCGAGTACAGGTTGCGGATCCGGATGGCTACACCTTC
CASSRVQVADPDGYTF